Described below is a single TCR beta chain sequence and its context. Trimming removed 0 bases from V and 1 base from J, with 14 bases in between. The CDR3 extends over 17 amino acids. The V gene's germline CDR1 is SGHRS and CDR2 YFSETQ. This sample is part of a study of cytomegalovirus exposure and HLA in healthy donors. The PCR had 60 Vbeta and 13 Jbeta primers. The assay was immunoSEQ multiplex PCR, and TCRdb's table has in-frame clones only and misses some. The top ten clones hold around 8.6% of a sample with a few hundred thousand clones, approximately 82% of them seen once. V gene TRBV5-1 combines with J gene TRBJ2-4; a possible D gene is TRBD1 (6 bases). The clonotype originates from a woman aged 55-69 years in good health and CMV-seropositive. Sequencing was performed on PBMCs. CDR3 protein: CASSLAGTSLAKNIQYF. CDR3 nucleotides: TGCGCCAGCAGCTTGGCCGGGACATCATTGGCCAAAAACATTCAGTACTTC. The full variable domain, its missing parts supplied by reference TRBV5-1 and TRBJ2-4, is KAGVTQTPRYLIKTRGQQVTLSCSPISGHRSVSWYQQTPGQGLQFLFEYFSETQRNKGNFPGRFSGRQFSNSRSEMNVSTLELGDSALYLCASSLAGTSLAKNIQYFGAGTRLSVL.